The entry below gives a single TCR beta chain sequence along with its context. The data were taken from a study of OX40 agonist ivuxolimab in advanced cancers. Study-level information: Partial response was recorded in three patients: one hepatocellular carcinoma and two cutaneous melanoma cases.

TCRdb keeps only in-frame clones here, not all; method: immunoSEQ multiplex PCR. The table records about 28,000 clones, approximately 80% of them present only once. Trimming cost V 7 bases and J 7 bases; bases outside gene matches: 15. This CDR3 is built from 15 residues. Germline values: CDR1 SGHAT, CDR2 FQNNGV. The chain carries TRBV11-2 and TRBJ2-7; TRBD2 matches 8 bases. Sample: CD4+ or CD8+ T cells sorted from blood, taken in a trial of the OX40 agonist ivuxolimab. The receptor was derived from an adult with an advanced solid tumor such as melanoma, head and neck, liver or kidney cancer. The CDR3 coding sequence is TGTGCCAGCAATCGACCGGGACTAGTGGCTACGGAGCAGTACTTC. It encodes CASNRPGLVATEQYF.